This record covers a single T cell receptor beta chain. Its target is unknown. Together with a sample-barcoded 5' primer, a J-beta primer mix was included in a second PCR lasting about 7 to 12 cycles. TCRdb used MiXCR to reprocess the 5' RACE reads, holding one entry per CDR3 protein. Of around 1.5 million distinct CDR3 sequences in the sample, almost 60% were seen once. The data belong to a study of blood T cells in healthy people across ages. Overall study findings and caveats: Considered underestimates were the diversity estimates obtained from one million T cells.

This clonotype originated in a man between 18 and 29 years old in good health. Sequenced: blood.

The CDR3 DNA reads TGTGCCAGCAGTGTTAACCCACCCCCTAGCACAGATACGCAGTATTTT. It translates to CASSVNPPPSTDTQYF. The V call is TRBV2, the J call TRBJ2-3, with no clear D. Per germline, CDR1 SNHLY and CDR2 FYNNEI. Trimming took off 4 bases at V and 0 bases at J, with 14 bases between the two ends. This CDR3 is built from 16 residues.